This T cell receptor beta chain stems from a study of blood T cells in healthy people across ages. Study information: Template-switching capture recovered about one barcoded beta molecule per two T cells. Regarding the study as a whole: The recorded TCR beta diversity per million T cells decreased in a roughly linear manner with age.

V was clipped by 0 bases and J by 8 bases, with 17 bases between them. Looked up from germline, CDR1 is SEHNR and CDR2 is FQNEAQ (reference sequence). The CDR3 loop spans 16 amino acids. Primers used in a second PCR of about 7 to 12 cycles were a sample-barcoded 5' primer and a J-beta primer mix. One entry per CDR3 protein results from TCRdb running MiXCR on the 5' RACE reads. The table has about 800,000 distinct CDR3 sequences, around a quarter seen once. This clonotype was seen only a few times. Its cognate antigen is unknown. This sample was also put to use in a study of T cells of mothers and their children. That paper notes: Normalized overlap was always slightly, never significantly, higher in related than unrelated mother-child pairs.

The specimen sequenced was blood. The sequence was collected from a boy between 10 and 17 years old in good health. The V gene is TRBV7-9, the J gene TRBJ2-1; D is uncertain. DNA for the CDR3: TGTGCCAGCAGCTTAGCGTACGGGCCCTACGACGATGAGCAGTTCTTC. Residues: CASSLAYGPYDDEQFF.